Listed below are T cell receptor beta chains from one sample, sequenced in a study of OX40 agonist ivuxolimab in advanced cancers. Libraries were prepared by immunoSEQ multiplex PCR; TCRdb keeps only in-frame clonotypes and omits some of them. Among around 68,000 clones listed, around 86% were seen once. Sequencing was performed on CD4+ or CD8+ T cells sorted from blood, taken in a trial of the OX40 agonist ivuxolimab. All receptors come from an adult with an advanced solid tumor such as melanoma, head and neck, liver or kidney cancer. The CDR3 runs from the conserved cysteine through the conserved F or W. Fields, in order: CDR3 protein, CDR3 DNA, V gene, clone size, J gene, D gene. D genes are given only for firm matches. Rows may omit the clone size; those that give it use once, few, many or a size class.

cdr3_aa: CASSNRQGRTEAFF
cdr3_nt: TGTGCCAGCAGCAATAGACAGGGGAGGACTGAAGCTTTCTTT
v_call: TRBV5-4
clone_size: .
j_call: TRBJ1-1
d_call: TRBD1

cdr3_aa: CASSLDRQDPYEQYF
cdr3_nt: TGTGCCAGCAGCTTAGATCGGCAGGATCCCTACGAGCAGTACTTC
v_call: TRBV11-2
clone_size: .
j_call: TRBJ2-7
d_call: .

cdr3_aa: CSVESTDTQYF
cdr3_nt: TGCAGCGTTGAGAGCACAGATACGCAGTATTTT
v_call: TRBV29-1
clone_size: .
j_call: TRBJ2-3
d_call: .

cdr3_aa: CASSSSDRVKPQPQHF
cdr3_nt: TGTGCCAGTAGTTCTTCAGACAGGGTGAAACCTCAGCCCCAGCATTTT
v_call: TRBV19
clone_size: .
j_call: TRBJ1-5
d_call: TRBD1

cdr3_aa: CASSLAWTDTQYF
cdr3_nt: TGTGCCAGCAGCTTGGCCTGGACAGATACGCAGTATTTT
v_call: TRBV5-5
clone_size: few
j_call: TRBJ2-3
d_call: .

cdr3_aa: CASSESQSNKQYF
cdr3_nt: TGTGCCAGCAGTGAATCCCAGAGTAACAAGCAGTACTTC
v_call: TRBV2
clone_size: .
j_call: TRBJ2-7
d_call: .

cdr3_aa: CARLWEAYEQYF
cdr3_nt: TGTGCCAGGTTATGGGAGGCCTACGAGCAGTACTTC
v_call: TRBV25-1
clone_size: .
j_call: TRBJ2-7
d_call: .

cdr3_aa: CASSEGGQTDSPLHF
cdr3_nt: TGTGCCAGCAGTGAAGGAGGGCAAACCGATTCACCCCTCCACTTT
v_call: TRBV6-1
clone_size: .
j_call: TRBJ1-6
d_call: .

cdr3_aa: CASSPGLAGVSTDTQYF
cdr3_nt: TGTGCCAGCAGCCCAGGCCTAGCGGGAGTTAGCACAGATACGCAGTATTTT
v_call: TRBV7-3
clone_size: once
j_call: TRBJ2-3
d_call: TRBD2

cdr3_aa: CAIKISENTEAFF
cdr3_nt: TGTGCCATCAAGATCTCCGAGAACACTGAAGCTTTCTTT
v_call: TRBV10-3
clone_size: .
j_call: TRBJ1-1
d_call: .

cdr3_aa: CASSQERGGRNF
cdr3_nt: TGTGCCAGCAGCCAAGAACGTGGGGGCAGGAACTTC
v_call: TRBV14
clone_size: .
j_call: TRBJ1-2
d_call: .

cdr3_aa: CSVGGQWAQYF
cdr3_nt: TGCAGCGTTGGGGGACAGTGGGCGCAGTATTTT
v_call: TRBV29-1
clone_size: .
j_call: TRBJ2-3
d_call: TRBD1

cdr3_aa: CASSPSRSGSSYNEQFF
cdr3_nt: TGTGCCAGCAGCCCTAGCAGATCAGGGAGCTCCTACAATGAGCAGTTCTTC
v_call: TRBV7-2
clone_size: .
j_call: TRBJ2-1
d_call: .

cdr3_aa: CAISESKGSSYNSPLHF
cdr3_nt: TGTGCCATCAGTGAGTCGAAGGGGAGCTCCTATAATTCACCCCTCCACTTT
v_call: TRBV10-3
clone_size: once
j_call: TRBJ1-6
d_call: .

cdr3_aa: CASSERVEIYNEQFF
cdr3_nt: TGCGCCAGCAGTGAGAGGGTGGAAATTTACAATGAGCAGTTCTTC
v_call: TRBV10-2
clone_size: .
j_call: TRBJ2-1
d_call: .

cdr3_aa: CASGTGESEQYF
cdr3_nt: TGTGCCAGTGGGACAGGGGAGAGCGAGCAGTACTTC
v_call: TRBV7-9
clone_size: once
j_call: TRBJ2-7
d_call: TRBD1

cdr3_aa: CASSPEKQFNAGNTIYF
cdr3_nt: TGTGCCAGCAGCCCCGAAAAACAGTTCAACGCTGGAAACACCATATATTTT
v_call: TRBV13
clone_size: .
j_call: TRBJ1-3
d_call: .

cdr3_aa: CASSHRRDRGEKLFF
cdr3_nt: TGTGCCAGCAGCCATCGCAGGGACAGAGGAGAAAAACTGTTTTTT
v_call: TRBV4-2
clone_size: .
j_call: TRBJ1-4
d_call: TRBD1

cdr3_aa: CASSLRKSNQPQHF
cdr3_nt: TGTGCCAGCAGTTTACGAAAGAGCAATCAGCCCCAGCATTTT
v_call: TRBV28
clone_size: .
j_call: TRBJ1-5
d_call: .

cdr3_aa: CASSLNPFNYGYTF
cdr3_nt: TGTGCCAGCAGCCTAAATCCTTTTAACTATGGCTACACCTTC
v_call: TRBV7-8
clone_size: .
j_call: TRBJ1-2
d_call: .

cdr3_aa: CASRTSGGYNEQFF
cdr3_nt: TGTGCCAGCAGGACTAGCGGGGGCTACAATGAGCAGTTCTTC
v_call: TRBV5-8
clone_size: .
j_call: TRBJ2-1
d_call: TRBD2

cdr3_aa: CASSAPARGGELFF
cdr3_nt: TGCGCCAGCAGCGCGCCGGCGAGGGGCGGGGAGCTGTTTTTT
v_call: TRBV5-1
clone_size: .
j_call: TRBJ2-2
d_call: .

cdr3_aa: CSASPPSGYTF
cdr3_nt: TGCAGTGCTAGTCCCCCTTCAGGCTACACCTTC
v_call: TRBV20-1
clone_size: .
j_call: TRBJ1-2
d_call: .

cdr3_aa: CASSPRRGYGYTF
cdr3_nt: TGTGCCAGCAGCCCCCGACGTGGCTATGGCTACACCTTC
v_call: TRBV11-2
clone_size: .
j_call: TRBJ1-2
d_call: .

cdr3_aa: CASSRQQGLGADTQYF
cdr3_nt: TGCGCCAGCAGCCGGCAACAGGGGCTTGGGGCAGATACGCAGTATTTT
v_call: TRBV4-1
clone_size: .
j_call: TRBJ2-3
d_call: TRBD1

cdr3_aa: CASSRGPQETQYF
cdr3_nt: TGCGCCAGCAGCCGGGGCCCCCAAGAGACCCAGTACTTC
v_call: TRBV10-1
clone_size: .
j_call: TRBJ2-5
d_call: .

cdr3_aa: CASSSRGGTDTQYF
cdr3_nt: TGTGCCAGCAGTTCCCGGGGGGGCACAGATACGCAGTATTTT
v_call: TRBV6-5
clone_size: .
j_call: TRBJ2-3
d_call: TRBD2

cdr3_aa: CASSIGGVRTDTQYF
cdr3_nt: TGTGCCAGTAGTATAGGTGGGGTCAGAACCGATACGCAGTATTTT
v_call: TRBV19
clone_size: .
j_call: TRBJ2-3
d_call: .

cdr3_aa: CASSLFVGQGATDTQYF
cdr3_nt: TGTGCCAGCAGCTTGTTCGTGGGACAGGGGGCCACAGATACGCAGTATTTT
v_call: TRBV5-5
clone_size: .
j_call: TRBJ2-3
d_call: TRBD1

cdr3_aa: CASSLAGAGVGDTQYF
cdr3_nt: TGCGCCAGCAGCTTGGCCGGAGCGGGAGTGGGAGATACGCAGTATTTT
v_call: TRBV5-1
clone_size: .
j_call: TRBJ2-3
d_call: TRBD2

cdr3_aa: CASSELEGVGGELFF
cdr3_nt: TGCGCCAGCAGTGAGTTGGAGGGTGTAGGCGGGGAGCTGTTTTTT
v_call: TRBV10-2
clone_size: once
j_call: TRBJ2-2
d_call: .

cdr3_aa: CASSSDRGTNTEAFF
cdr3_nt: TGTGCCAGCTCATCCGACAGGGGGACGAACACTGAAGCTTTCTTT
v_call: TRBV18
clone_size: .
j_call: TRBJ1-1
d_call: TRBD1

cdr3_aa: CASSFGTNTEAFF
cdr3_nt: TGTGCCAGCAGCTTCGGCACTAACACTGAAGCTTTCTTT
v_call: TRBV7-9
clone_size: .
j_call: TRBJ1-1
d_call: .

cdr3_aa: CASSLLAGVSTDTQYF
cdr3_nt: TGTGCCAGCAGCTTACTAGCGGGAGTCAGCACAGATACGCAGTATTTT
v_call: TRBV7-3
clone_size: .
j_call: TRBJ2-3
d_call: TRBD2

cdr3_aa: CASSRDRDDYGYTF
cdr3_nt: TGTGCCAGCAGCCGGGACAGGGATGACTATGGCTACACCTTC
v_call: TRBV7-2
clone_size: .
j_call: TRBJ1-2
d_call: TRBD1

cdr3_aa: CASSLREYQETQYF
cdr3_nt: TGTGCCAGCAGCTTGCGCGAGTACCAAGAGACCCAGTACTTC
v_call: TRBV5-5
clone_size: .
j_call: TRBJ2-5
d_call: .

cdr3_aa: CASPQYPTRRGETQYF
cdr3_nt: TGTGCCAGCCCCCAATACCCTACTAGGAGGGGAGAGACCCAGTACTTC
v_call: TRBV11-2
clone_size: once
j_call: TRBJ2-5
d_call: .

cdr3_aa: CASSQQTGVGEAFF
cdr3_nt: TGCGCCAGCAGCCAACAGACAGGGGTCGGTGAAGCTTTCTTT
v_call: TRBV4-3
clone_size: once
j_call: TRBJ1-1
d_call: TRBD1

cdr3_aa: CASSLRQGRTTDTQYF
cdr3_nt: TGTGCCAGCAGCTTGCGACAGGGACGGACAACAGATACGCAGTATTTT
v_call: TRBV9
clone_size: .
j_call: TRBJ2-3
d_call: TRBD1

cdr3_aa: CAWSVSGRNNSPLHF
cdr3_nt: TGTGCCTGGAGTGTATCCGGGCGGAATAATTCACCCCTCCACTTT
v_call: TRBV30
clone_size: .
j_call: TRBJ1-6
d_call: .

cdr3_aa: CASSLLGTGRLDGYTF
cdr3_nt: TGTGCCAGCAGTTTATTGGGGACAGGGCGTTTGGATGGCTACACCTTC
v_call: TRBV27
clone_size: .
j_call: TRBJ1-2
d_call: TRBD1

cdr3_aa: CASSWGFLRGGRDEQFF
cdr3_nt: TGTGCCAGCAGTTGGGGCTTTTTGCGGGGGGGCCGCGATGAGCAGTTCTTC
v_call: TRBV28
clone_size: .
j_call: TRBJ2-1
d_call: TRBD2

cdr3_aa: CASRNVAGASYNEQFF
cdr3_nt: TGTGCCAGTAGAAACGTGGCGGGAGCGAGTTACAATGAGCAGTTCTTC
v_call: TRBV19
clone_size: once
j_call: TRBJ2-1
d_call: TRBD2

cdr3_aa: CAWSLYSRPSDQYF
cdr3_nt: TGTGCCTGGAGCCTTTACTCCAGACCCTCCGACCAGTACTTC
v_call: TRBV30
clone_size: few
j_call: TRBJ2-5
d_call: .

cdr3_aa: CASSFGQEGTQYF
cdr3_nt: TGTGCCAGCAGCTTCGGACAGGAAGGGACCCAGTACTTC
v_call: TRBV7-2
clone_size: few
j_call: TRBJ2-5
d_call: TRBD1

cdr3_aa: CASSLGGAGGHEQYF
cdr3_nt: TGTGCCAGCAGCTTAGGGGGAGCGGGGGGGCACGAGCAGTACTTC
v_call: TRBV7-9
clone_size: .
j_call: TRBJ2-7
d_call: TRBD2

cdr3_aa: CASSLWAGTQGAFF
cdr3_nt: TGTGCCAGCAGCTTGTGGGCAGGGACCCAGGGAGCTTTCTTT
v_call: TRBV5-4
clone_size: few
j_call: TRBJ1-1
d_call: .

cdr3_aa: CASSYGGTYEQYF
cdr3_nt: TGTGCCAGCAGTTACGGTGGAACCTACGAGCAGTACTTC
v_call: TRBV6-5
clone_size: .
j_call: TRBJ2-7
d_call: .

cdr3_aa: CASSPRAANEKLFF
cdr3_nt: TGTGCCAGCAGTCCAAGGGCGGCCAATGAAAAACTGTTTTTT
v_call: TRBV6-5
clone_size: .
j_call: TRBJ1-4
d_call: .

cdr3_aa: CASSLGTSGYNEQFF
cdr3_nt: TGTGCCAGCAGCTTGGGGACTAGCGGTTACAATGAGCAGTTCTTC
v_call: TRBV5-4
clone_size: .
j_call: TRBJ2-1
d_call: TRBD2

cdr3_aa: CASSLAGQGVHEQYF
cdr3_nt: TGTGCCAGCAGCTTGGCAGGACAGGGGGTCCACGAGCAGTACTTC
v_call: TRBV5-4
clone_size: .
j_call: TRBJ2-7
d_call: TRBD1

cdr3_aa: CASSLGYRDFYEQYF
cdr3_nt: TGTGCCAGCAGCTTAGGTTATAGGGATTTCTACGAGCAGTACTTC
v_call: TRBV7-2
clone_size: .
j_call: TRBJ2-7
d_call: .